This T cell receptor beta chain was found in a study of molecular identifiers for immune sequencing clone quantification. Study-level background: Four of five RNA aliquots from around 20,000 or 100,000 naive CD8 T cells were sequenced.

Study findings and constraints: Barcode sharing among identical TCR molecules could make large clones appear smaller.

Each CDR3 protein gets one entry after TCRdb re-called the PCR reads with MiXCR. This repertoire shows about 500,000 distinct CDR3 sequences, 20% to 25% found once; its top ten account for about 0.8%. As regards this clonotype: Its matching antigen is unknown.

V lost 1 base and J 1 base, leaving 19 bases between the germline ends. Germline CDR1 is LGHDT and CDR2 is YNNKEL (reference sequence). CDR3 length: 18 residues. The V and J genes are TRBV3-1 and TRBJ1-2, with D uncertain. What was sequenced was naive CD8+ T cells from blood, with Jurkat cell RNA spiked in. Subset here: FACS-sorted CD8+CD4-CCR7+CD45RA+ naive T cells. The receptor was derived from a human donor in good health. Some libraries in this study had Jurkat cell RNA spiked in. CDR3 in DNA: TGTGCCAGCAGCCAAGGTCCCGAACCTGAGGGCTTTAACTATGGCTACACCTTC. This translates into CASSQGPEPEGFNYGYTF.